Presented here are 30 T cell receptor beta chains from one specimen sequenced in a study of regulatory T cells in long-lasting Graves disease. Documented time point: persistent/refractory GD, antithyroid drugs over 5 years with positive TRAb. From RNA extracted from PBMCs, the TCR library was made. The authors built TCR beta libraries using iRepertoire HTBI primers and Arm-PCR of CDR3 regions. TCRdb fed the multiplex PCR reads into MiXCR, producing one record per CDR3 protein. Of approximately 380,000 distinct CDR3 sequences in the sample, around 21% are singletons; the top ten hold around 20%. The sample consisted of peripheral blood mononuclear cells (PBMCs), taken when the disease was refractory, from a patient treated with antithyroid drugs. These receptors were collected from a female donor with Graves disease.

This clonotype was detected many times. The chain recombines TRBV6-5 with TRBJ2-7; 11 bases agree with TRBD2. Germline trimming cut 2 bases from V and 4 bases from J; bases unmatched to any gene: 4. The CDR3 runs to 15 residues. The germline CDR1 and CDR2 sequences are MNHEY and SVGAGI. The CDR3 DNA reads TGTGCCAGCAGTTACATAGCGGGAGGGCCTTACGAGCAGTACTTC. This codes for CASSYIAGGPYEQYF.

This clonotype was counted ten times or more. This chain connects TRBV6-5 to TRBJ2-7; a weak D match, TRBD2 (5 bases). The V end was cut by 0 bases, the J end by 0 bases, with 9 bases between. The CDR3 sequence is 15 residues long. Germline-derived CDR1 and CDR2 are MNHEY and SVGAGI. This chain's CDR3 is CASSYSPGSSYEQYF. The DNA of the CDR3 is TGTGCCAGCAGTTACTCGCCGGGAAGCTCCTACGAGCAGTACTTC.

The gene calls are TRBV20-1 and TRBJ1-6; D uncertain. CDR1 and CDR2 (germline): DFQATT, SNEGSKA (reference sequence). The CDR3 covers 15 residues. The V end was cut by 3 bases, the J end by 0 bases, with 9 bases between. In DNA form, the CDR3 reads TGCAGTGCTAGGACGACAAGCTCCTATAATTCACCCCTCCACTTT. Encoded protein: CSARTTSSYNSPLHF.

The J gene is TRBJ2-7, the V gene TRBV20-1; TRBD2 aligns across 9 bases. V gave up 5 bases and J gave up 2 bases; unmatched junction bases: 1. This CDR3 is built from 12 residues. Germline V gene sequence: CDR1 DFQATT, CDR2 SNEGSKA (reference sequence). The CDR3 DNA reads TGCAGTGCTGGACTAGCGCCCTACGAGCAGTACTTC. This sequence encodes CSAGLAPYEQYF.

This clonotype was counted ten times or more. The chain is built from TRBV12-3 or TRBV12-4 and TRBJ1-1, with D possibly TRBD1 on 5 matching bases. V was shortened by 7 bases and J by 5 bases, with 14 bases between the two germline ends. The CDR3 spans 13 residues. The CDR3 DNA reads as TGTGCCAGCATCAGAACGGGGGGGACTGAAGCTTTCTTT. Encoded protein: CASIRTGGTEAFF.

This clonotype showed up many times. The gene calls are TRBV7-2 and TRBJ2-5, with 10 bases that match TRBD1. This CDR3 region has 15 residues. V dropped 4 bases and J dropped 5; count of bases not matched to a gene: 7. CDR1 is SGHTA, CDR2 FQGNSA, per germline. The CDR3 nucleotides read TGTGCCAGCAGCTCCCCTGACAGGGGGCGGGAGACCCAGTACTTC. Protein: CASSSPDRGRETQYF.

In its sample, this clonotype was seen many times. The chain carries TRBV28 and TRBJ2-7, with 8 bases matching TRBD1. Trimming at V came to 6 bases and at J to 3 bases, leaving 19 bases not matched to a gene. The CDR3 extends over 18 amino acids. Germline V gene lookup returns CDR1 MDHEN and CDR2 SYDVKM. CDR3 coding DNA: TGTGCCAGCAGCGGACCGTCTCGGACAGGGAGGTCCAACTACGAGCAGTACTTC. Amino acids: CASSGPSRTGRSNYEQYF. The variable domain in full, with the rest retrieved from reference TRBV28 and TRBJ2-7, is DVKVTQSSRYLVKRTGEKVFLECVQDMDHENMFWYRQDPGLGLRLIYFSYDVKMKEKGDIPEGYSVSREKKERFSLILESASTNQTSMYLCASSGPSRTGRSNYEQYFGPGTRLTVT.

V usage is TRBV7-2 and J usage is TRBJ2-5; 7 bases are a match to TRBD2. The CDR3 covers 15 residues. Per germline, CDR1 SGHTA and CDR2 FQGNSA. J gave up 5 bases and V 3 bases, and 9 bases lay outside the gene matches. The CDR3 region is CASSFAGVGRETQYF. Written as DNA, the CDR3 is TGTGCCAGCAGCTTTGCGGGGGTGGGGAGGGAGACCCAGTACTTC.

Concerning this clonotype itself: A read error is possible here, since a much larger clone lies one base away. The chain combines TRBV30 with TRBJ1-2; possibly TRBD1 for D (5 bases). The CDR3 consists of 13 residues. The V end was cut by 2 bases, the J end by 6 bases, with 13 bases between. Germline loops: CDR1 GTSNPN, CDR2 SVGIG (reference sequence). CDR3 residues: CAWSPAAGHGYTF. In DNA, the CDR3 is TGTGCCTGGAGTCCGGCGGCAGGGCATGGCTACACCTTC.

This clonotype has a handful of counts. The V gene is TRBV7-2, the J gene TRBJ2-1; D is undetermined. CDR1 SGHTA and CDR2 FQGNSA come from the germline V gene. The CDR3 runs 16 residues. V dropped 0 bases and J dropped 4 bases, with 13 bases sitting between them. The CDR3 DNA sequence: TGTGCCAGCAGCTTAGCCACGGGTGCCTCTTACAATGAGCAGTTCTTC. This translates into CASSLATGASYNEQFF.

This clonotype was observed at least ten times. The chain uses TRBV11-2 and TRBJ2-5; 7 bases are a match to TRBD1. CDR1 and CDR2 (germline): SGHAT, FQNNGV. V was clipped by 1 base and J by 5 bases; unmatched bases: 7. The CDR3 contains 15 residues. CDR3 sequence (DNA): TGTGCCAGCAGCTTAGGACAGGGCTGGGGTGAGACCCAGTACTTC. It encodes CASSLGQGWGETQYF. Using reference TRBV11-2 and TRBJ2-5 for the parts outside the CDR3, the full variable domain is EAGVAQSPRYKIIEKRQSVAFWCNPISGHATLYWYQQILGQGPKLLIQFQNNGVVDDSQLPKDRFSAERLKGVDSTLKIQPAKLEDSAVYLCASSLGQGWGETQYFGPGTRLLVL.

The CDR3: CAISERGGSDEQYF. The CDR3 coding sequence is TGTGCCATCAGTGAAAGGGGAGGGTCCGACGAGCAGTACTTC. The genes are TRBV10-3 and TRBJ2-7, with 7 bases matching TRBD2. With V trimmed by 3 bases and J by 5 bases, 7 bases remained unmatched. The germline gives CDR1 ENHRY, CDR2 SYGVKD. The CDR3 contains 14 residues.

This sequence joins TRBV7-2 and TRBJ2-5; 8 nucleotides agree with TRBD2. The CDR3 has 15 amino acids. After removal of 4 bases from V and 4 bases from J, the junction contained 8 bases not matched to a gene. Germline V CDR1 and CDR2: SGHTA, FQGNSA. The CDR3 region is CASSSRAGAGETQYF. The CDR3 region has the DNA TGTGCCAGCAGCTCCCGAGCGGGAGCCGGAGAGACCCAGTACTTC.

The rearrangement links TRBV20-1 to TRBJ2-1; 7 bases are a match to TRBD1. Unmatched junction bases numbered 6, after V lost 4 bases and J lost 6 bases. Germline V lookup: CDR1 DFQATT, CDR2 SNEGSKA (reference sequence). The CDR3 runs to 13 residues. Written as DNA, the CDR3 is TGCAGTGCTACGGACAGGCCCCGCAATGAGCAGTTCTTC. Translating it yields CSATDRPRNEQFF.

This clonotype was found many times. The chain is built from TRBV6-1 and TRBJ2-7, with 7 bases that match TRBD2. The V segment lost 8 bases and the J segment 1 base; nucleotides outside the gene matches: 8. CDR3 size: 14 residues. Germline lookup yields CDR1 MNHNS and CDR2 SASEGT. The CDR3: CASAPTSASYEQYF. CDR3 nucleotides: TGTGCCAGCGCCCCAACTAGCGCTTCCTACGAGCAGTACTTC.

This clonotype has only one observation. With a much larger clone just one base away, this may be a read error. This sequence joins TRBV30 and TRBJ2-2; TRBD1 matches at 7 bases. This CDR3 region has 16 residues. Trimming took 1 base from V and 0 from J; bases not matched to a gene: 5. CDR1 is GTSNPN and CDR2 is SVGIG in the germline V gene (reference sequence). DNA for the CDR3: TGTGCCTGGAGTGGGGTGGGACAGACGAACACCGGGGAGCTGTTTTTT. Its translation: CAWSGVGQTNTGELFF.

This clonotype has more than one count but fewer than ten. The gene calls are TRBV19 and TRBJ2-1; 16 positions agree with TRBD2. Germline CDR1 and CDR2: LNHDA and SQIVND (reference sequence). V was clipped by 5 bases and J by 7 bases; unmatched bases: 5. The CDR3 contains 16 residues. In nucleotides, the CDR3 is TGTGCCAGTAGTGACCCGGGACTAGCGGGAGGGAATGAGCAGTTCTTC. Its translation is CASSDPGLAGGNEQFF.

Ten or more counts support this clonotype. The chain is built from TRBV6-5 and TRBJ2-7, with 7 positions matching TRBD1. This CDR3 is built from 14 residues. V lost 1 base and J lost 2; bases outside the gene matches: 2. Per germline, CDR1 MNHEY and CDR2 SVGAGI. As DNA, the CDR3 is TGTGCCAGCAGTTACTATGGGACAGCCTACGAGCAGTACTTC. It is translated as CASSYYGTAYEQYF.

This clonotype was counted at least ten times. The chain recombines TRBV7-9 with TRBJ2-5; D is unclear. V was trimmed by 2 bases and J by 8 bases, leaving 0 bases between them. Germline V gene data show CDR1 as SEHNR and CDR2 as FQNEAQ (reference sequence). The CDR3 runs 9 residues. The CDR3 is CASSLTQYF. CDR3 nucleotide sequence: TGTGCCAGCAGCTTAACCCAGTACTTC.

This clonotype has just a few counts. This sequence joins TRBV13 and TRBJ2-6; D not certain. Per the germline V gene, CDR1 is PRHDT and CDR2 is FYEKMQ (reference sequence). The length of the CDR3 is 15 residues. Trimming removed 5 bases at V and 0 bases at J, with 8 bases between. The CDR3 reads CASSHRTSGANVLTF. As DNA, the CDR3 is TGTGCCAGCAGCCACCGGACCTCTGGGGCCAACGTCCTGACTTTC.

This clonotype was picked up many times. This chain uses TRBV7-2 with TRBJ2-6; 8 bases match TRBD1. CDR1 and CDR2 (germline): SGHTA, FQGNSA. The CDR3 loop spans 16 amino acids. J gave up 0 bases and V 5 bases, and 3 bases lay outside the gene matches. The DNA for the CDR3 is TGTGCCAGCAGCGCCACAGGGGGCTCTGGGGCCAACGTCCTGACTTTC. It translates to CASSATGGSGANVLTF.

This chain joins TRBV28 and TRBJ2-3; either TRBD1 or TRBD2 may fit D (5 bases each). The CDR3 has 15 amino acids. Germline loops: CDR1 MDHEN, CDR2 SYDVKM. V lost 6 bases and J lost 0, with 13 bases in between. The CDR3 DNA reads TGTGCCAGCAGGGGGACGGTTTATAGCACAGATACGCAGTATTTT. This codes for CASRGTVYSTDTQYF.

This clonotype was seen at least ten times. The V and J genes are TRBV11-2 and TRBJ2-7; the D is unclear. Germline CDR1 and CDR2: SGHAT and FQNNGV. Trimming removed 0 bases from V and 1 base from J, with 10 bases in between. This CDR3 comprises 15 residues. This CDR3 is CASSLDLGVSYEQYF. In DNA form, the CDR3 reads TGTGCCAGCAGCTTAGATCTCGGCGTATCCTACGAGCAGTACTTC.

The table lists this clonotype with many counts. The junction does not match germline at one end; this may be a read error. The chain combines TRBV29-1 with TRBJ1-4, with 9 positions matching TRBD1. This CDR3 has 14 residues. In germline, CDR1 is SQVTM, CDR2 ANQGSEA. The CDR3 spells CSVEDGFVGQGLIF. The CDR3 DNA is TGCAGCGTTGAAGATGGTTTTGTGGGACAGGGTCTTATTTTT.

This chain links TRBV7-2 with TRBJ1-5; 7 nucleotides align to TRBD1. This CDR3 spans 12 amino acids. V lost 3 bases to trimming and J lost 9 bases; unmatched junction nucleotides: 2. Germline V CDR1 and CDR2: SGHTA, FQGNSA. CDR3 region: CASSFRGSPQHF. The CDR3 bases are TGTGCCAGCAGCTTCAGGGGGTCGCCCCAGCATTTT.

The V and J genes are TRBV12-3 or TRBV12-4 and TRBJ2-1; D unclear. Trimming took 3 bases from V and 7 from J, leaving 7 bases between them. CDR3 length equals 12 residues. CDR3 sequence (DNA): TGTGCCAGCAGTTTTAGTCTGAATGAGCAGTTCTTC. It is translated as CASSFSLNEQFF.

The sample holds a few counts of this clonotype. The rearrangement uses TRBV5-1 and TRBJ2-2, with D unclear. V gave up 4 bases and J gave up 1 base, with 8 bases separating them. The germline gives CDR1 SGHRS, CDR2 YFSETQ. The CDR3 spans 14 residues. The CDR3, as DNA: TGCGCCAGCAGCATGACTTGGAACACCGGGGAGCTGTTTTTT. Translating it yields CASSMTWNTGELFF.

In its sample, this clonotype was seen once. This chain joins TRBV10-3 and TRBJ2-6; D possibly uses TRBD1 or TRBD2 (5 bases each). Germline V lookup: CDR1 ENHRY, CDR2 SYGVKD. This CDR3 contains 16 residues. Trimming took 8 bases from V and 0 from J, leaving 14 bases between them. This CDR3 is CAIPGRAVSGANVLTF. The CDR3 coding sequence is TGTGCCATCCCGGGACGTGCCGTCTCTGGGGCCAACGTCCTGACTTTC.

The V call is TRBV5-1, the J call TRBJ2-4; the match to TRBD2 covers 12 bases. The CDR3 consists of 17 residues. The V gene end was trimmed by 4 bases and the J gene end by 6 bases; junction bases not matched to a gene: 11. The V gene's germline CDR1 is SGHRS and CDR2 YFSETQ. The CDR3 is CASSTGFTTSGRNIQYF. The CDR3 bases are TGCGCCAGCAGCACGGGGTTTACGACTAGCGGGAGAAACATTCAGTACTTC.

This clonotype was recorded a few times. V is TRBV7-9 and J is TRBJ2-3; D ambiguous. There are 14 residues in the CDR3. The germline CDR1 and CDR2 sequences are SEHNR and FQNEAQ (reference sequence). V lost 8 bases, J lost 8 bases, and 20 bases lay in between. For the CDR3, the DNA is TGTGCCAGCGGCTCCCAAGGGTTCGGGCTTACGCAGTATTTT. Residues: CASGSQGFGLTQYF.